This TCR beta chain is drawn from a study of human T cells and chemical hapten exposure. In the study overall: Predominantly women, the patients had alopecia areata, totalis or universalis.

Original methodology: Samples had a median of roughly 100,000 TCRs, ranging roughly 23,224 to 690,600. TCRdb independently ran MiXCR on the RACE reads; one entry per CDR3 protein. The V and J calls here are based on TCRdb, not the publication. The sample gives 75,000 to 100,000 distinct CDR3 sequences, around 12% of which show up once; approximately 2% is in the top ten. Stated time point: patch test 1, 2 weeks after DPC sensitization. Treatment indicated: therapeutic diphenylcyclopropenone sensitization with weekly scalp DPC. Blood collection took place prior to placing each patch test. This clonotype has a handful of counts. What it binds is not known. V shed 3 bases and J 7 bases; nucleotides not matched to a gene: 8. The CDR3 loop spans 15 amino acids. Looked up from germline, CDR1 is SGHRS and CDR2 is YFSETQ. Study observations and caveats: With patch test score, the counts of PT1 expanded TCRs showed a positive correlation.

The rearrangement uses TRBV5-1 and TRBJ2-1; 9 positions match TRBD1. This receptor was identified in a woman between 35 and 50 years old with alopecia areata. Some clones in this sample may be carry-over from other donors' samples. Sequenced material: whole blood, taken in connection with sensitization to the hapten diphenylcyclopropenone (DPC). The CDR3 nucleotides are TGCGCCAGCAGCTCGATCAACAGGGGGCAGAATGAGCAGTTCTTC. This encodes CASSSINRGQNEQFF.